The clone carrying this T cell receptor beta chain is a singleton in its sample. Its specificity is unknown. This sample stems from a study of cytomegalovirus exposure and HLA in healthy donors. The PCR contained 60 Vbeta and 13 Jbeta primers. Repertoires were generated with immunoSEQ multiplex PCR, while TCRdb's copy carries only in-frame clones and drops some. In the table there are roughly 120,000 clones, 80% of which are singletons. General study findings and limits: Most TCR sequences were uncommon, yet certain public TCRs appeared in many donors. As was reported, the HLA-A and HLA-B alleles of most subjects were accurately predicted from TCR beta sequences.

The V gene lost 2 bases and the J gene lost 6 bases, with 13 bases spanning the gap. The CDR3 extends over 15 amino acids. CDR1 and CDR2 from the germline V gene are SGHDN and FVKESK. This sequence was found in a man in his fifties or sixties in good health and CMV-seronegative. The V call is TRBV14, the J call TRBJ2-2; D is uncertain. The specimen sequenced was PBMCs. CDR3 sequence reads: CASSQQVLIPGELFF. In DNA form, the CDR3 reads TGTGCCAGCAGCCAACAAGTTCTAATCCCCGGGGAGCTGTTTTTT.